This T cell receptor beta chain was sequenced in a study of CD8 T cells in ankylosing spondylitis. TCRdb used MiXCR to reprocess the 5' RACE reads, holding one entry per CDR3 protein. Among roughly 150,000 distinct CDR3 sequences listed, 9.8% were seen once. Of note for this clonotype: What it recognizes is unknown.

Findings and limits, study-wide: Blood from ankylosing spondylitis patients appeared to carry a characteristic roughly eight-variant TCR beta motif.

The germline gives CDR1 LGHNA, CDR2 YSLEER. This CDR3 has 12 residues. V lost 1 base, J lost 7 bases, and 7 bases lay in between. Sequencing was carried out using blood, either unsorted or a sorted T cell fraction (not recorded which). The TCR was taken from a female donor with ankylosing spondylitis or in good health (not recorded which). The genes are TRBV4-3 and TRBJ1-2, with no clear D. The CDR3 sequence is CASSQGSSGYTF. The CDR3 region has the DNA TGCGCCAGCAGCCAAGGATCTTCTGGCTACACCTTC.